This TCR beta chain appears in the sequencing data of a study of glioma-infiltrating T cells after dendritic cell vaccination. Looking at the study overall: Dendritic cell vaccine was injected intradermally three times, biweekly.

Selection required adequate fresh-frozen tumor tissue plus more than two years' survival data. All glioblastoma patients lacked an isocitrate dehydrogenase mutation. Amplification used 60 V beta primers and 13 J beta primers. Sequencing used immunoSEQ multiplex PCR; TCRdb keeps in-frame clones, though not all of them. This table has fewer than 110,000 clones, 80% to 90% appearing once. This sequence originates from a human donor with glioblastoma. The material was blood, obtained before dendritic cell vaccination.

DNA for the CDR3: TGTGCCAGCAGCGGGACAGTTTACAATGAGCAGTTCTTC. Protein sequence: CASSGTVYNEQFF. The genes are TRBV5-4 and TRBJ2-1; 7 nucleotides agree with TRBD1. This CDR3 is built from 13 residues. Per germline, CDR1 SGHNT and CDR2 YYREEE (reference sequence). The V and J ends lost 4 bases and 4 bases, in that order; junction bases with no gene match: 2.